These T cell receptor beta chains were read from a single sample in a study of cytomegalovirus exposure and HLA in healthy donors. Assay: immunoSEQ multiplex PCR; the TCRdb copy retains only in-frame clones and omits some. This sample has 100,000 to 150,000 clones; about 73% occur once, and the top ten carry around 4%. The sequencing input was PBMCs. The receptors come from a woman between 45 and 60 years old in good health and CMV-seropositive. Both conserved end residues are trimmed from each CDR3. A clone size is listed for some rows: how often the clone was seen (once, few, many), or a class if it is expanded.

clone_size | j_call | v_call | cdr3_aa
NA | TRBJ2-7 | TRBV2 | ASINSYEQY
NA | TRBJ2-7 | TRBV10-3 | AISSGSSSYEQY
NA | TRBJ2-1 | TRBV7-2 | ASSQQGGSYNEQF
once | TRBJ2-7 | TRBV27 | ASRTGGISYEQY
NA | TRBJ2-1 | TRBV7-7 | ASSANLAGGYNEQF
NA | TRBJ1-5 | TRBV6-5 | ASSYSGPNQPQH
NA | TRBJ1-1 | TRBV4-2 | ASSLPRGGTEAF
NA | TRBJ1-2 | TRBV5-4 | ASSTKTGGAYGYT
few | TRBJ2-7 | TRBV4-1 | ASSQVHSSYEQY
NA | TRBJ2-1 | TRBV13 | ASSTQGGGTYNEQF
NA | TRBJ2-7 | TRBV4-2 | ASSQDPPPGGGLFYEQY
NA | TRBJ1-5 | TRBV2 | ASSAEGRHQPQH
NA | TRBJ1-6 | TRBV5-1 | ASSWRRVETPANSPLH
NA | TRBJ1-5 | TRBV4-3 | ASSQEWGVGNQPQH
NA | TRBJ2-7 | TRBV5-8 | ASSLFSPDEQY
NA | TRBJ2-1 | TRBV7-6 | ASSFLLGGASNEQF
NA | TRBJ2-1 | TRBV27 | ASSLRGGGNEQF
once | TRBJ2-7 | TRBV10-1 | ASSEKGNYEQY
NA | TRBJ1-2 | TRBV4-1 | ASSQYNPQGALYGYT
NA | TRBJ1-4 | TRBV5-4 | ASSRGVTTNEKLF
few | TRBJ2-1 | TRBV21-1 | ASSKVLVAGITLSEQF
once | TRBJ2-1 | TRBV4-1 | ASSLIGGRGPNNEQF
NA | TRBJ2-7 | TRBV18 | ASSPRDRFPYEQY
NA | TRBJ2-5 | TRBV7-9 | ASSLGGSSGWETQY
once | TRBJ2-1 | TRBV2 | ASSDPSSYNEQF
NA | TRBJ2-2 | TRBV7-2 | ASSFAGGPSGELF
NA | TRBJ2-2 | TRBV2 | ASSEADNTGELF
once | TRBJ2-5 | TRBV7-2 | ASSLIYQETQY
once | TRBJ2-1 | TRBV19 | ASKDSQQVNEQF
NA | TRBJ1-3 | TRBV11-2 | ASSIAGSGNTIY
NA | TRBJ2-3 | TRBV11-2 | ASSLRAGGSTDTQY
NA | TRBJ1-4 | TRBV4-2 | ASSQEASGTGVEKLF
NA | TRBJ1-2 | TRBV6-5 | ASSYPTGDGYT
NA | TRBJ2-3 | TRBV28 | ASSLKADTQY
NA | TRBJ2-7 | TRBV10-3 | AISEVGSEQY
NA | TRBJ2-1 | TRBV6-5 | ASGGTSVLNEQF
NA | TRBJ1-6 | TRBV4-2 | ASSQYDSVKLSSYNSPLH
NA | TRBJ2-5 | TRBV27 | ASSFEAGEKLATQY
NA | TRBJ2-2 | TRBV11-2 | ASSSGLLNTGELF
NA | TRBJ2-7 | TRBV28 | ASSTGTQYEQY
NA | TRBJ1-1 | TRBV6-1 | ASRTRVSTEAF
NA | TRBJ2-7 | TRBV11-2 | ASSLGGGPEQY
NA | TRBJ2-3 | TRBV11-3 | ASSLTGSTDTQY
NA | TRBJ2-3 | TRBV10-1 | ASSESTGSSTDTQY
once | TRBJ1-4 | TRBV5-5 | ASSLYSGGAELKLF
NA | TRBJ2-3 | TRBV10-1 | ASSEYSTVDTQY
once | TRBJ1-2 | TRBV6-6 | ASSYASTGGYGYT